This entry is about one T cell receptor beta chain. The CDR3 loop spans 14 amino acids. V gave up 4 bases and J gave up 0 bases, with 9 bases separating them. Germline V gives CDR1 MNHEY, CDR2 SVGEGT. The sample originates from a study of blood T cell repertoires in COVID-19. In the study overall: The United States, Italy and Spain provided the acute and convalescent COVID-19 samples. From T cells, B-cell-depleted T cells, or PBMCs came the material, which was cDNA or gDNA.

Authors' processing steps: Amplification from reference gene primers served as the basis for estimated nucleated cell counts. Measured with immunoSEQ multiplex PCR; TCRdb has only the in-frame clones, and not every one. The DNA was the basis for D and trimming; V, J and clone size are from that table. The table has about 120,000 clones, about four fifths seen once. The V and J genes are TRBV6-2 or TRBV6-3 and TRBJ1-1, with D unclear. Specimen: peripheral blood. This sequence originates from a man aged 40-50 years with active or convalescent COVID-19. In nucleotides, the CDR3 is TGTGCCAGCAGTTTGCGGAGAATGAACACTGAAGCTTTCTTT. Protein: CASSLRRMNTEAFF.